These 7 T cell receptor beta chains were all obtained from the same sample, sequenced in a study of PD-1 blockade in classical Hodgkin lymphoma. The protocol was immunoSEQ multiplex PCR, while the TCRdb copy is restricted to in-frame clones and leaves out a portion. Counted here are fewer than 110,000 clones, around nine tenths occurring once; the ten biggest clones make up around 6.6%. Relapse after autologous stem cell transplantation occurred in every patient, and brentuximab vedotin exposure varied. The sample was peripheral blood mononuclear cells (PBMCs), taken before the second cycle of nivolumab. These receptors came from a human donor with classical Hodgkin lymphoma.

The rearrangement uses TRBV2 and TRBJ1-2; D is possibly TRBD1 (6 bases). The V and J ends lost 3 bases and 0 bases respectively, with 11 bases between them. Germline V lookup: CDR1 SNHLY, CDR2 FYNNEI. This CDR3 is 15 amino acids long. The CDR3 DNA reads as TGTGCCAGCAGTGATACCGGGACATCTAACTATGGCTACACCTTC. Encoded protein: CASSDTGTSNYGYTF.

V is TRBV11-2 and J is TRBJ2-7; D might be TRBD1 (5 bases). CDR3 size: 17 residues. The V gene's germline CDR1 is SGHAT and CDR2 FQNNGV. V gave up 2 bases and J gave up 0 bases, with 17 bases separating them. The DNA for the CDR3 is TGTGCCAGCAGCTTATCCTGGGGCAGGGCCCTCTCCTACGAGCAGTACTTC. Translation gives CASSLSWGRALSYEQYF.

The chain uses TRBV21-1 and TRBJ2-7; the D call TRBD1 from the table was never checked on the DNA. TRBV21-1 is annotated as a pseudogene. This CDR3 contains 13 residues. The CDR3 DNA reads TGTGCCAGCCATATCGACAGAGTCTACGAGCAGTACTTC. Protein: CASHIDRVYEQYF.

The chain links TRBV6-5 to TRBJ1-2, with a tentative D call TRBD1 (5 bases). Trimming cost V 5 bases and J 3 bases, with 10 bases left between them. The CDR3 contains 13 residues. Per germline, CDR1 MNHEY and CDR2 SVGAGI. DNA of the CDR3: TGTGCCAGCAGTAGTCGGGGCTACTATGGCTACACCTTC. Residues: CASSSRGYYGYTF.

In DNA form, the CDR3 reads TGTGCCAGCAGTTACTGGGGCAGTTCGAACACTGAAGCTTTCTTT. It codes for CASSYWGSSNTEAFF. This chain links TRBV6-5 with TRBJ1-1; possibly TRBD1 for D (5 bases). The ends were cut back, 1 base at V and 1 base at J, with 10 bases in the middle. The germline CDR1 and CDR2 sequences are MNHEY and SVGAGI. CDR3 size: 15 residues.

The chain is built from TRBV6-5 and TRBJ2-7; 9 nucleotides line up with TRBD2. Germline-derived CDR1 and CDR2 are MNHEY and SVGAGI. This CDR3 is built from 14 residues. The junction had 3 bases not matched to a gene; V was cut back by 5 bases and J by 1 base. The CDR3 sequence: CASSRLAGSYEQYF. CDR3 nucleotides: TGTGCCAGCAGTCGTCTAGCGGGGTCCTACGAGCAGTACTTC.

The chain couples TRBV7-3 to TRBJ1-1; D ambiguous. V lost 5 bases, J lost 1 base, and 11 bases lay in between. Germline values: CDR1 SGHTA, CDR2 FQGTGA. CDR3 length: 14 amino acids. CDR3 DNA: TGTGCCAGCAGCCTCAATTCGGGGAACACTGAAGCTTTCTTT. It specifies CASSLNSGNTEAFF.